This T cell receptor beta chain was sequenced during a study of regulatory T cells in long-lasting Graves disease (dated by TCRdb to about 2021). Notes on the research overall: Persistent Graves' disease was defined as antithyroid drug treatment for over 5 years with persistently positive TSH receptor autoantibodies. This study used TCR sequencing and RNA sequencing of peripheral blood to compare persistent Graves' disease patients against newly diagnosed Graves' disease patients. The study was registered as a clinical trial and conducted in China. A total of roughly 35 samples underwent TCR sequencing, from some 13 patients with persistent Graves' disease and 20 or so patients with newly diagnosed Graves' disease. On average, persistent Graves' disease patients in the clinical cohort had been on antithyroid drugs for about 10.3 years.

General findings and caveats noted by the study authors: Persistent patients shared more public clonotypes among themselves (around 2,500) than newly diagnosed patients did (nearly 1,000). Preferential use of TRBV28, TRBJ1-2 and TRBJ2-5 was observed in persistent disease, whereas TRBV20-1 and TRBJ2-1 were favored in newly diagnosed disease. Persistent Graves' disease patients showed lower TCR Shannon entropy and fewer highly expanded clones than newly diagnosed patients, suggesting clonal expansion. Because the primary lesion, thyroid tissue, could not be accessed, the study looked at peripheral blood alone. The authors noted that the small sample size was a limitation that may lower accuracy. Sequencing and analysis were restricted to the TCR beta chain.

Read against the paper, the sample's time point label means: persistent/refractory GD, antithyroid drugs over 5 years with positive TRAb. RNA was extracted from PBMCs in TRIzol for both TCR sequencing and RNA sequencing. Graves' disease was diagnosed according to American Thyroid Association guidelines. The patients came from an endocrinology department in Xi'an, China. From each patient, around 9 milliliters of peripheral blood was collected into an EDTA anticoagulant tube. Ficoll Paque Plus density gradient separation was used to isolate PBMCs, and no further T cell sorting was performed. RNA quality was checked with an Agilent 2100 Bioanalyzer and agarose gel, and concentration with a NanoDrop 2000. About this clonotype: No antigen is known for it. Base qualities are not provided; no much larger clone lies one nucleotide away.

Per the germline V gene (reference sequence), SGHKS is the CDR1 and YYEKEE is the CDR2. Including the terminal cysteine and phenylalanine, the CDR3 comprises 18 residues. Here the CDR3 DNA is all that survives: 54 bases in frame from base 1. For this chain, trimming is 4 bases at the V end and 1 base at the J end, and the number of junction bases without a gene match is 14. The library was generated by multiplex PCR. Instrument used: Illumina HiSeq 4000. TCR beta libraries were built with iRepertoire HTBI primers and Arm-PCR amplification of CDR3 regions. PCR products were gel purified before sequencing. The original pipeline was this. Across samples, 60 to 70 TRBV and 13 to 15 TRBJ segments were identified and used for gene usage analysis of CDR3 amino acid clonotypes. COPE and FqMerger were used to merge the filtered high-quality paired reads into contigs. BLAST was used to align contigs to IMGT TRBV, TRBD and TRBJ reference genes, with CDR3 defined following IMGT. Any clonotype with a frequency above 0.1% was classified as a highly expanded clone. Repertoire diversity was measured by Shannon entropy, and V-J evenness by the Gini coefficient. A clonotype was considered public if more than one individual shared it. The public sequencing data were trimmed at Q25 with fastp and processed into clonotypes with MiXCR by TCRdb, which kept only in-frame beta chains. Every distinct CDR3 protein forms one entry, paired with its most common genes and DNA. TCRdb, rather than the study authors, made the V and J calls. The sample includes some 430,000 distinct CDR3 sequences, with around a fifth observed a single time. Approximately 6.4% of the sample lies in the top ten.

The specimen comprised peripheral blood mononuclear cells (PBMCs), sampled when the disease was refractory, from a patient treated with antithyroid drugs. The sequence joins TRBV5-5 to TRBJ2-5; 9 bases in the junction line up with TRBD1. This TCR came from a female donor with Graves disease. The DNA sequence is as follows: TGTGCCAGCAGCCAATACCGGGACAGGGTGAACCTCCAAGAGACCCAGTACTTC. Its protein is CASSQYRDRVNLQETQYF.